This paragraph covers one T cell receptor (beta chain) sequence. The antigen is undetermined. This record belongs to a study of OX40 agonist ivuxolimab in advanced cancers. Background on the study: Patients achieving partial responses numbered three: one hepatocellular carcinoma case and two cutaneous melanoma cases. Study results and caveats: Among the lowest levels of clonal expansion were found in partial responders at 0.1-3.0 mg/kg. Doses of 0.1 to 3.0 mg/kg were accompanied by clonal expansion of CD4+ and CD8+ blood T cells by week 6. In CD8+ T cells, expanded clones were on average more numerous than in CD4+.

Profiled with immunoSEQ multiplex PCR; TCRdb holds only in-frame clones, not every one. Of roughly 30,000 clones listed, 90% to 95% were seen once; the top ten hold more than 20%. The germline CDR1 and CDR2 sequences are SGHAT and FQNNGV. Trimming pared 5 bases from V and 5 bases from J, leaving 7 bases between. CDR3 length: 11 residues. V usage is TRBV11-2 and J usage is TRBJ2-7, with D unresolved. Sample: CD4+ or CD8+ T cells sorted from blood, taken in a trial of the OX40 agonist ivuxolimab. The sequence was obtained from an adult with an advanced solid tumor such as melanoma, head and neck, liver or kidney cancer. CDR3 region: CASSVHNEQYF. The CDR3 DNA is TGTGCCAGCAGCGTCCATAACGAGCAGTACTTC.